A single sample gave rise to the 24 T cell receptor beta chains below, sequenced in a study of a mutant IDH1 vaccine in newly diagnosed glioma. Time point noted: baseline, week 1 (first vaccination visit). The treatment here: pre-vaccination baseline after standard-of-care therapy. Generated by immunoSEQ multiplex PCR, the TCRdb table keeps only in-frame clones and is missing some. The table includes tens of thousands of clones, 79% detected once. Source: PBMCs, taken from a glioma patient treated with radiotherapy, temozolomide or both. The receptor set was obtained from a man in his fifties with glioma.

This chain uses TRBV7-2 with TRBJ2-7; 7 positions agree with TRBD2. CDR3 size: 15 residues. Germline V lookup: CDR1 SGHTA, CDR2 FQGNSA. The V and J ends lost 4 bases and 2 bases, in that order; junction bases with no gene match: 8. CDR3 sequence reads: CASSSQGGLPYEQYF. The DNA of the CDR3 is TGTGCCAGCAGCTCTCAGGGAGGGTTACCCTACGAGCAGTACTTC.

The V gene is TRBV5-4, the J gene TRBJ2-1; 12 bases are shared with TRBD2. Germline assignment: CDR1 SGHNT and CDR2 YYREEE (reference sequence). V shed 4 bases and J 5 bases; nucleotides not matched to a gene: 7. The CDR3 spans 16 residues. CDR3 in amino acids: CASSPRLAGAHNEQFF. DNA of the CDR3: TGTGCCAGCAGCCCTAGACTAGCGGGGGCCCACAATGAGCAGTTCTTC.

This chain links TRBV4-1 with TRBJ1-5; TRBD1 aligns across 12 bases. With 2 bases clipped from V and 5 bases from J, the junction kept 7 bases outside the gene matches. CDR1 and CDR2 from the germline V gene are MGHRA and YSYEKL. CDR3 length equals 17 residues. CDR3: CASSQSHGTGGDQPQHF. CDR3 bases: TGCGCCAGCAGCCAAAGTCACGGGACAGGGGGCGATCAGCCCCAGCATTTT.

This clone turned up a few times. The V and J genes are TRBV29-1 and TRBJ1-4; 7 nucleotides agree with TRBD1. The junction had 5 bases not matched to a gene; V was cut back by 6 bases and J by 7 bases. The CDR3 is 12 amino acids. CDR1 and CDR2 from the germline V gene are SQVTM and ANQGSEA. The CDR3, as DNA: TGCAGCGTCAGGGGGAGTAGTGAAAAACTGTTTTTT. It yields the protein CSVRGSSEKLFF.

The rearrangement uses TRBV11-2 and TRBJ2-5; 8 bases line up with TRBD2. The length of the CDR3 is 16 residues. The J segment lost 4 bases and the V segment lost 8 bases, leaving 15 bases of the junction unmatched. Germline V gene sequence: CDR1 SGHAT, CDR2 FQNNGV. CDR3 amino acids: CASSLAGTSVPETQYF. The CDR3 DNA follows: TGTGCCAGCTCCTTAGCCGGGACTAGTGTTCCAGAGACCCAGTACTTC.

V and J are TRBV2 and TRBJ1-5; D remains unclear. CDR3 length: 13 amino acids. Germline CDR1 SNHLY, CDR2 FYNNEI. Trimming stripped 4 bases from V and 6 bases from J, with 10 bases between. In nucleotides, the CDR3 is TGTGCCAGCAGTGGGGAAGGATTTCAGCCCCAGCATTTT. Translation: CASSGEGFQPQHF.

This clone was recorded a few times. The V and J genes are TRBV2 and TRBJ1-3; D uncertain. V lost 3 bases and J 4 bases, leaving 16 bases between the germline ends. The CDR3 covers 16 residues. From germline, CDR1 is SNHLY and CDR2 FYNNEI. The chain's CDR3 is CASSENGGLAGNTIYF. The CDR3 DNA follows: TGTGCCAGCAGTGAGAACGGTGGTCTCGCCGGAAACACCATATATTTT.

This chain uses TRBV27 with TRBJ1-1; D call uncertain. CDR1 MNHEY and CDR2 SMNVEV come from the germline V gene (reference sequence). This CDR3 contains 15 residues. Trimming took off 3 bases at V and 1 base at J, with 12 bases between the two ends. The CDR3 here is CASSFSAMGNTEAFF. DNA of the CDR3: TGTGCCAGCAGTTTTTCCGCTATGGGGAACACTGAAGCTTTCTTT.

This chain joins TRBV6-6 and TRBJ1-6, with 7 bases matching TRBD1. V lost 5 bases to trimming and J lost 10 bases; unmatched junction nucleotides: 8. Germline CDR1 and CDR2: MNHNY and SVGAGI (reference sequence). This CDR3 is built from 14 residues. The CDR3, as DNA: TGTGCCAGCAGTCCTACAGGGGTAGGGTCACCCCTCCACTTT. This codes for CASSPTGVGSPLHF.

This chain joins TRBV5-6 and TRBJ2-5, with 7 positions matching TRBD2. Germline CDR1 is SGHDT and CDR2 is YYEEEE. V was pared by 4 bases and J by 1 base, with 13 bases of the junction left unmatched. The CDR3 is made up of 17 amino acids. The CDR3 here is CASSATVWGGTQETQYF. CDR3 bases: TGTGCCAGCAGCGCGACGGTCTGGGGGGGAACCCAAGAGACCCAGTACTTC.

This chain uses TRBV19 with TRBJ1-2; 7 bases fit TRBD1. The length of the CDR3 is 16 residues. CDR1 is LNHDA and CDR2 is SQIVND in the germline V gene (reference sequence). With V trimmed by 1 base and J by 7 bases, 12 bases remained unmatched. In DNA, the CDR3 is TGTGCCAGTAGTATAGTAAGCGGACAGGCTTACGGTGGCTACACCTTC. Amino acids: CASSIVSGQAYGGYTF.

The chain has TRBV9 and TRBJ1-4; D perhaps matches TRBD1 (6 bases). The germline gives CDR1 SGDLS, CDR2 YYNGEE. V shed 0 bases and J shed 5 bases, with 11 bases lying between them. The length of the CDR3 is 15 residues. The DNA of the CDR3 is TGTGCCAGCAGCGTAGGGGGGGCAGGAAATGAAAAACTGTTTTTT. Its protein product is CASSVGGAGNEKLFF.

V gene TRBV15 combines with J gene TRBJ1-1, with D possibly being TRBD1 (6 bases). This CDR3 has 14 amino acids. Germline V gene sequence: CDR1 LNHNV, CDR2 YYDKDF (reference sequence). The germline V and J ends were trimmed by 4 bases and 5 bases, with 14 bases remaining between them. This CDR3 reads CATSNRGARTEAFF. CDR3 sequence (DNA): TGTGCCACCAGCAATCGGGGGGCGCGGACTGAAGCTTTCTTT. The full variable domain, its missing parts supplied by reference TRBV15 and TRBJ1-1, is DAMVIQNPRYQVTQFGKPVTLSCSQTLNHNVMYWYQQKSSQAPKLLFHYYDKDFNNEADTPDNFQSRRPNTSFCFLDIRSPGLGDTAMYLCATSNRGARTEAFFGQGTRLTVV.

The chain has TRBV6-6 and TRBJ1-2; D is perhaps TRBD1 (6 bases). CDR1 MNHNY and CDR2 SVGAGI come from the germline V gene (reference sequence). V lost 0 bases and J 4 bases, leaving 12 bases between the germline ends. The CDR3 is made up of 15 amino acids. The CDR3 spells CASSYSGASSYGYTF. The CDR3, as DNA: TGTGCCAGCAGTTACTCGGGGGCCAGTTCCTATGGCTACACCTTC.

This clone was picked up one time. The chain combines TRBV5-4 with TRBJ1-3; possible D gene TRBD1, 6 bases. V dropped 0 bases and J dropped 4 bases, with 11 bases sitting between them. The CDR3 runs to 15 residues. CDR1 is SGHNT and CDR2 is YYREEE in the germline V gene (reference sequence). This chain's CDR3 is CASSLAGGIGNTIYF. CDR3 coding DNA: TGTGCCAGCAGCTTGGCCGGGGGCATAGGAAACACCATATATTTT.

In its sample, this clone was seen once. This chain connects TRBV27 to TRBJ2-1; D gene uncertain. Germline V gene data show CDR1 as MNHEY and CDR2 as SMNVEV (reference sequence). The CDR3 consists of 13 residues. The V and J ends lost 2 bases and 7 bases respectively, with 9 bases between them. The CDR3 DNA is TGTGCCAGCAGTTTAAGTGGGCTTAATGAGCAGTTCTTC. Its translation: CASSLSGLNEQFF.

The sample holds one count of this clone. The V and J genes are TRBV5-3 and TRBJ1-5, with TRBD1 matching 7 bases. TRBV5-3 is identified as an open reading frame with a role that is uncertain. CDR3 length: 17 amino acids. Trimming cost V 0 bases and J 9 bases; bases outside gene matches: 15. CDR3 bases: TGTGCCAGAAGCTTGGCCAAGGGGTGGACAGGAGTTGGGCCCCAGCATTTT. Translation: CARSLAKGWTGVGPQHF.

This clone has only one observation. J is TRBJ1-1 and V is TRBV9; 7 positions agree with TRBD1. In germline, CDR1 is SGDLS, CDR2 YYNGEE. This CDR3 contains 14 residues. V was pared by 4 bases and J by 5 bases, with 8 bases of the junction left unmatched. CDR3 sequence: CASSPTGVNTEAFF. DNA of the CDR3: TGTGCCAGCAGCCCCACAGGGGTAAATACTGAAGCTTTCTTT.

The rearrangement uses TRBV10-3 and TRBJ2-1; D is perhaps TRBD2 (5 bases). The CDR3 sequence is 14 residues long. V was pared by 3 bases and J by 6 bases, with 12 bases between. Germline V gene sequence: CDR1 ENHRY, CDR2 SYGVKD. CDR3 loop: CAISDPREGNEQFF. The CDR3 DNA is TGTGCCATCAGTGACCCCCGAGAGGGCAATGAGCAGTTCTTC.

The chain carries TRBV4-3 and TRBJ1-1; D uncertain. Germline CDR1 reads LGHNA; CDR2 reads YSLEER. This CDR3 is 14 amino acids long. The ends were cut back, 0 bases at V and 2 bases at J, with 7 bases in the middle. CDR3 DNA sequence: TGCGCCAGCAGCCAAGACACCCCTAACACTGAAGCTTTCTTT. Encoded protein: CASSQDTPNTEAFF.

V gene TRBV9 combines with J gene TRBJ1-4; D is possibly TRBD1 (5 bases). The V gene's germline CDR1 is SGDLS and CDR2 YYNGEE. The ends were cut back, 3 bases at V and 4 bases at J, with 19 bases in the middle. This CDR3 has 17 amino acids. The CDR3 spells CASSGDSGTGDNEKLFF. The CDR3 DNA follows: TGTGCCAGCAGCGGAGACTCCGGGACGGGAGATAATGAAAAACTGTTTTTT.

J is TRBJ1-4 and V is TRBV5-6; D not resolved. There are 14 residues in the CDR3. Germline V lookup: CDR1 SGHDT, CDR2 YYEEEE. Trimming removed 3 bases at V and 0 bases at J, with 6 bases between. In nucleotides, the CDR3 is TGTGCCAGCAGCTCGGGTGCAACTAATGAAAAACTGTTTTTT. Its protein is CASSSGATNEKLFF.

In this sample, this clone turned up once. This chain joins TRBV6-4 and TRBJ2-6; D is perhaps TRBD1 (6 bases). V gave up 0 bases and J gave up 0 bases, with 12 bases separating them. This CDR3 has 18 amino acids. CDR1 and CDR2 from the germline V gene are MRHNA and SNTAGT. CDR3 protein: CASSDSETGVSGANVLTF. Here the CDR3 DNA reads TGTGCCAGCAGTGACTCAGAGACAGGTGTCTCTGGGGCCAACGTCCTGACTTTC.

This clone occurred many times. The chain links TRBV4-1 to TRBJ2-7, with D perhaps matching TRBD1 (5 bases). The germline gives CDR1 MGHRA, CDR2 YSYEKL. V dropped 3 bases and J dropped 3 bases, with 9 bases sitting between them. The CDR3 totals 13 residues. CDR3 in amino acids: CASSQADNYEQYF. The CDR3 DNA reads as TGCGCCAGCAGCCAGGCGGACAACTACGAGCAGTACTTC.